Listed below are T cell receptor beta chains from one sample, sequenced in a study of neurological immune-mediated disorders. TCRdb used MiXCR to reprocess the 5' RACE reads, holding one entry per CDR3 protein. Here the sample spans around 64,000 distinct CDR3 sequences, 3.2% being singletons. The sequenced sample was PBMCs. These receptors were obtained from a woman between 45 and 65 years old with multiple sclerosis. Both conserved end residues are part of each CDR3.

TRBV3-1 | CASSPGPGSTDTQYF
TRBV20-1 | CSASRALGPGELFF
TRBV7-9 | CASSRDRAISYEQYF
TRBV7-9 | CASTVSQGVTEAFF
TRBV7-2 | CASSPRGLEGNEQFF
TRBV20-1 | CSARTRGLSNQPQHF
TRBV6-2/TRBV6-3 | CASGGQGRNLGNEQFF
TRBV5-1 | CASSLGRLGNEQFF
TRBV11-3 | CASSRRSTDTQYF
TRBV20-1 | CSVERGRPPETQYF
TRBV20-1 | CSAKNIGTGANTEAFF
TRBV27 | CASSFREDTEAFF
TRBV5-1 | CASSLGLAGGPLDTQYF
TRBV5-1 | CASSPTSGGTGELFF
TRBV10-3 | CAITPGQVDGYTF
TRBV20-1 | CSASWGRTAYNEQFF
TRBV6-2/TRBV6-3 | CASSYPTSGTSYEQYF
TRBV7-2 | CASSTGPNQPQHF
TRBV20-1 | CSATDSTGNNKPQHF
TRBV14 | CASRYDRNTEAFF
TRBV7-2 | CDSSLVAETQYF
TRBV20-1 | CSARTPAGGQETQYF
TRBV4-3 | CASRPRPGAEAFF
TRBV4-3 | CASSQDSSGTGNEKLFF